These T cell receptor beta chains were read from a single sample in a study of shared clonotypes between healthy human individuals. This table comes from immunoSEQ multiplex PCR, and its TCRdb copy is limited to in-frame clones, with some not included. Among some 1,900,000 clones listed, roughly 94% were seen once. Sequencing was done on a sample of naive CD8+ T cells sorted from blood. Receptors were obtained from a man between 18 and 29 years old in good health. Both conserved end residues are part of each CDR3. Each record gives: clone size, D gene, V gene, J gene, CDR3 protein, CDR3 DNA. D genes are given only for firm matches. Some rows mark clone size as missing; the rest say once, few, many or name a class of expanded clone.

abundance: NA
d_gene: NA
v_gene: TRBV19
j_gene: TRBJ2-2
CDR3aa: CASSPGPVGTGELFF
CDR3nt: TGTGCCAGTAGCCCGGGACCCGTGGGCACCGGGGAGCTGTTTTTT

abundance: once
d_gene: TRBD2
v_gene: TRBV6-1
j_gene: TRBJ2-7
CDR3aa: CASSDRTSGSSHEQYF
CDR3nt: TGTGCCAGCAGTGATAGGACTAGCGGGAGTTCCCACGAGCAGTACTTC

abundance: once
d_gene: TRBD1
v_gene: TRBV10-3
j_gene: TRBJ1-5
CDR3aa: CATGQGPTDQPQHF
CDR3nt: TGTGCCACAGGACAGGGGCCCACAGATCAGCCCCAGCATTTT

abundance: NA
d_gene: NA
v_gene: TRBV5-1
j_gene: TRBJ1-3
CDR3aa: CASSLGNYSGNTIYF
CDR3nt: TGCGCCAGCAGCTTGGGAAACTACTCTGGAAACACCATATATTTT

abundance: NA
d_gene: NA
v_gene: TRBV6-6
j_gene: TRBJ2-7
CDR3aa: CASSWVQGSYEQYF
CDR3nt: TGTGCCAGCAGTTGGGTACAGGGTTCCTACGAGCAGTACTTC

abundance: NA
d_gene: TRBD2
v_gene: TRBV4-3
j_gene: TRBJ2-3
CDR3aa: CASSQDPPGLAGRDTQYF
CDR3nt: TGCGCCAGCAGCCAAGATCCCCCGGGGCTAGCGGGACGAGATACGCAGTATTTT

abundance: NA
d_gene: NA
v_gene: TRBV13
j_gene: TRBJ1-4
CDR3aa: CASSLTGLINEKLFF
CDR3nt: TGTGCCAGCAGCCTTACAGGGCTAATTAATGAAAAACTGTTTTTT

abundance: once
d_gene: NA
v_gene: TRBV7-9
j_gene: TRBJ2-7
CDR3aa: CASEADGSYEQYF
CDR3nt: TGTGCCAGCGAAGCGGACGGTTCCTACGAGCAGTACTTC

abundance: NA
d_gene: TRBD1
v_gene: TRBV7-6
j_gene: TRBJ1-1
CDR3aa: CASSLPRSGGYTEAFF
CDR3nt: TGTGCCAGCAGCCTCCCGAGATCAGGGGGGTACACTGAAGCTTTCTTT

abundance: NA
d_gene: NA
v_gene: TRBV5-4
j_gene: TRBJ2-5
CDR3aa: CASSLGQETQYF
CDR3nt: TGTGCCAGCAGCTTGGGGCAAGAGACCCAGTACTTC

abundance: NA
d_gene: NA
v_gene: TRBV2
j_gene: TRBJ2-7
CDR3aa: CASRLVVSSYEQYF
CDR3nt: TGTGCCAGCAGGTTAGTCGTTAGCTCCTACGAGCAGTACTTC

abundance: NA
d_gene: NA
v_gene: TRBV14
j_gene: TRBJ2-7
CDR3aa: CASSQAQYYEQYF
CDR3nt: TGTGCCAGCAGCCAAGCACAGTACTACGAGCAGTACTTC

abundance: NA
d_gene: NA
v_gene: TRBV5-1
j_gene: TRBJ2-1
CDR3aa: CASKPGHPSSYNEQFF
CDR3nt: TGCGCCAGCAAGCCTGGGCATCCGAGCTCCTACAATGAGCAGTTCTTC

abundance: NA
d_gene: TRBD1
v_gene: TRBV5-6
j_gene: TRBJ1-5
CDR3aa: CASSLATGEAMGEPQHF
CDR3nt: TGTGCCAGCAGCTTGGCGACAGGGGAAGCTATGGGCGAGCCCCAGCATTTT

abundance: once
d_gene: TRBD2
v_gene: TRBV5-6
j_gene: TRBJ2-7
CDR3aa: CASSFGLAGTYEQYF
CDR3nt: TGTGCCAGCAGCTTCGGACTAGCGGGAACCTACGAGCAGTACTTC

abundance: NA
d_gene: TRBD1
v_gene: TRBV7-9
j_gene: TRBJ1-2
CDR3aa: CASSSSGTGYGYTF
CDR3nt: TGTGCCAGCAGCTCTTCCGGGACAGGGTATGGCTACACCTTC

abundance: NA
d_gene: NA
v_gene: TRBV6-6
j_gene: TRBJ2-5
CDR3aa: CASSPRGVGETQYF
CDR3nt: TGTGCCAGCAGTCCGCGGGGTGTTGGGGAGACCCAGTACTTC

abundance: NA
d_gene: TRBD1
v_gene: TRBV7-2
j_gene: TRBJ2-3
CDR3aa: CASSFATSGTASTDTQYF
CDR3nt: TGTGCCAGCAGCTTCGCCACATCCGGGACAGCGAGCACAGATACGCAGTATTTT

abundance: NA
d_gene: NA
v_gene: TRBV21-1
j_gene: TRBJ2-5
CDR3aa: CAKCSGVWETQYF
CDR3nt: TGTGCCAAATGTAGCGGCGTCTGGGAGACCCAGTACTTC

abundance: NA
d_gene: TRBD2
v_gene: TRBV7-9
j_gene: TRBJ2-1
CDR3aa: CASSPRRESPYNEQFF
CDR3nt: TGTGCCAGCAGCCCTAGGCGGGAGAGCCCCTACAATGAGCAGTTCTTC

abundance: once
d_gene: NA
v_gene: TRBV9
j_gene: TRBJ2-5
CDR3aa: CASSVRFDQETQYF
CDR3nt: TGTGCCAGCAGCGTGCGGTTTGATCAAGAGACCCAGTACTTC

abundance: NA
d_gene: TRBD2
v_gene: TRBV28
j_gene: TRBJ2-3
CDR3aa: CASSFPGLATDTQYF
CDR3nt: TGTGCCAGCAGTTTCCCGGGACTAGCGACAGATACGCAGTATTTT

abundance: NA
d_gene: NA
v_gene: TRBV4-1
j_gene: TRBJ1-3
CDR3aa: CASSQEVLTGNTIYF
CDR3nt: TGCGCCAGCAGCCAAGAGGTGCTGACTGGAAACACCATATATTTT

abundance: once
d_gene: NA
v_gene: TRBV20-1
j_gene: TRBJ2-1
CDR3aa: CSAREYNEQFF
CDR3nt: TGCAGTGCTAGGGAATACAATGAGCAGTTCTTC

abundance: NA
d_gene: NA
v_gene: TRBV5-6
j_gene: TRBJ2-7
CDR3aa: CASSLFVTSFEQYF
CDR3nt: TGTGCCAGCAGCTTATTTGTGACCTCCTTCGAGCAGTACTTC

abundance: NA
d_gene: NA
v_gene: TRBV14
j_gene: TRBJ2-7
CDR3aa: CASSQASKYYEQYF
CDR3nt: TGTGCCAGCAGCCAAGCGTCCAAATACTACGAGCAGTACTTC

abundance: few
d_gene: NA
v_gene: TRBV4-1
j_gene: TRBJ2-7
CDR3aa: CASSQGGAYEQYF
CDR3nt: TGCGCCAGCAGCCAAGGTGGGGCCTACGAGCAGTACTTC

abundance: NA
d_gene: TRBD1
v_gene: TRBV4-1
j_gene: TRBJ1-2
CDR3aa: CASSQVPGQANYGYTF
CDR3nt: TGCGCCAGCAGCCAAGTTCCCGGACAGGCTAACTATGGCTACACCTTC

abundance: NA
d_gene: NA
v_gene: TRBV5-6
j_gene: TRBJ1-2
CDR3aa: CASSLLDYGYTF
CDR3nt: TGTGCCAGCAGCTTGTTGGACTATGGCTACACCTTC

abundance: NA
d_gene: NA
v_gene: TRBV15
j_gene: TRBJ1-2
CDR3aa: CATSIAGLSGYGYTF
CDR3nt: TGTGCCACCAGCATAGCAGGGTTAAGTGGATATGGCTACACCTTC

abundance: once
d_gene: NA
v_gene: TRBV5-4
j_gene: TRBJ2-7
CDR3aa: CASSLGQTSYEQYF
CDR3nt: TGTGCCAGCAGCTTAGGACAGACTTCCTACGAGCAGTACTTC

abundance: NA
d_gene: NA
v_gene: TRBV6-5
j_gene: TRBJ2-1
CDR3aa: CASSYRSEQFF
CDR3nt: TGTGCCAGCAGTTACCGGAGTGAGCAGTTCTTC

abundance: NA
d_gene: NA
v_gene: TRBV15
j_gene: TRBJ2-5
CDR3aa: CATSDNPIGTQYF
CDR3nt: TGTGCCACCAGCGATAATCCAATCGGGACCCAGTACTTC

abundance: NA
d_gene: NA
v_gene: TRBV2
j_gene: TRBJ1-5
CDR3aa: CASSEALFGVQPQHF
CDR3nt: TGTGCCAGCAGTGAAGCGCTTTTTGGGGTCCAGCCCCAGCATTTT

abundance: NA
d_gene: TRBD2
v_gene: TRBV9
j_gene: TRBJ2-5
CDR3aa: CASSLAGGGETQYF
CDR3nt: TGTGCCAGCAGCTTAGCGGGGGGCGGAGAGACCCAGTACTTC

abundance: NA
d_gene: NA
v_gene: TRBV5-6
j_gene: TRBJ1-2
CDR3aa: CASSLAGGGYTF
CDR3nt: TGTGCCAGCAGCTTGGCCGGCGGTGGCTACACCTTC

abundance: NA
d_gene: NA
v_gene: TRBV28
j_gene: TRBJ2-1
CDR3aa: CASSPGLDSSYNEQFF
CDR3nt: TGTGCCAGCAGCCCCGGACTGGATAGCTCCTACAATGAGCAGTTCTTC

abundance: NA
d_gene: TRBD2
v_gene: TRBV11-2
j_gene: TRBJ2-1
CDR3aa: CASSPWASGDYNEQFF
CDR3nt: TGTGCCAGCAGCCCATGGGCTAGCGGGGACTACAATGAGCAGTTCTTC

abundance: NA
d_gene: TRBD2
v_gene: TRBV7-9
j_gene: TRBJ2-3
CDR3aa: CASSSAGGIDTQYF
CDR3nt: TGTGCCAGCAGCTCGGCGGGAGGGATAGATACGCAGTATTTT

abundance: once
d_gene: NA
v_gene: TRBV7-2
j_gene: TRBJ2-5
CDR3aa: CASSFHSGLRTGETQYF
CDR3nt: TGTGCCAGCAGCTTTCACTCGGGACTCCGAACGGGAGAGACCCAGTACTTC